These 32 T cell receptor beta chains share one sample of origin, sequenced in a study of blood T cells in healthy people across ages. A second PCR, run for about 6 to 11 cycles, used a sample-barcoded 5' primer plus a J-beta primer mix. TCRdb reprocessed the 5' RACE reads with MiXCR, giving one entry per CDR3 protein. The sample yields 1,500,000 or so distinct CDR3 sequences, 59% seen once. Sequenced material: blood. These receptors were taken from a young man in good health.

The rearrangement links TRBV19 to TRBJ2-1; 7 bases line up with TRBD2. Trimming at V came to 8 bases and at J to 8 bases, leaving 18 bases not matched to a gene. The germline V gene has CDR1 LNHDA and CDR2 SQIVND (reference sequence). The CDR3 runs to 16 residues. The CDR3 loop reads CASGDQWGGEMDEQFF. For the CDR3, the DNA is TGTGCCAGTGGTGACCAATGGGGGGGAGAAATGGATGAGCAGTTCTTC.

The J gene is TRBJ2-3, the V gene TRBV12-3 or TRBV12-4; perhaps D is TRBD1 or TRBD2 (5 bases each). Deletions cut 3 bases from V and 0 bases from J, with 13 bases between. There are 16 residues in the CDR3. CDR3 bases: TGTGCCAGCAGTTTTTTGGGGGTGGATAGCACAGATACGCAGTATTTT. Its translation: CASSFLGVDSTDTQYF.

This clonotype has a count of ten or more. In DNA, the CDR3 is TGTGCCAGCAGCCAGGGTCAAGAGACCCAGTACTTC. Protein sequence: CASSQGQETQYF. V and J are TRBV3-1 and TRBJ2-5; D unresolved. V lost 3 bases, J lost 2 bases, and 4 bases lay in between. Germline CDR1 reads LGHDT; CDR2 reads YNNKEL (reference sequence). The CDR3 runs 12 residues.

The rearrangement joins TRBV29-1 to TRBJ1-1; 9 bases map to TRBD1. Germline V gene sequence: CDR1 SQVTM, CDR2 ANQGSEA. The CDR3 covers 13 residues. Unmatched junction bases numbered 8, after V lost 7 bases and J lost 5 bases. The CDR3 here is CSAEQGAETEAFF. In DNA form, the CDR3 reads TGCAGCGCCGAACAGGGGGCAGAGACTGAAGCTTTCTTT.

The rearrangement uses TRBV29-1 and TRBJ1-2, with 8 bases fitting TRBD1. The length of the CDR3 is 22 residues. CDR1 SQVTM and CDR2 ANQGSEA come from the germline V gene. V dropped 3 bases and J dropped 3; count of bases not matched to a gene: 30. The CDR3 reads CSVDGRDRIFDRIFLNDYGYTF. The CDR3 nucleotides read TGCAGCGTTGATGGACGGGACAGGATATTTGACAGGATATTTCTTAACGACTATGGCTACACCTTC.

Here the CDR3 DNA reads TGCGCCAGCAGCCTTTCCCCCCGTGCAGGGGGCCACGAGACCCAGTACTTC. It translates to CASSLSPRAGGHETQYF. V and J are TRBV5-1 and TRBJ2-5, with 8 bases lining up with TRBD1. Germline assignment: CDR1 SGHRS and CDR2 YFSETQ. The CDR3 is 17 residues long. The J segment lost 5 bases and the V segment lost 4 bases, leaving 16 bases of the junction unmatched.

There are a few counts of this clonotype. The chain is built from TRBV12-3 or TRBV12-4 and TRBJ2-5, with a weak D call TRBD1 (6 bases). This CDR3 has 14 residues. Trimming removed 8 bases at V and 2 bases at J, with 15 bases between. Here the CDR3 reads CASGLRTEQETQYF. The DNA for the CDR3 is TGTGCCAGCGGATTACGGACAGAACAAGAGACCCAGTACTTC.

This clonotype came up a few times. The J gene is TRBJ2-7, the V gene TRBV24-1; D gene unclear. V was pared by 9 bases and J by 2 bases, with 7 bases between. Germline assignment: CDR1 KGHDR and CDR2 SFDVKD. The CDR3 contains 11 residues. In DNA, the CDR3 is TGTGCCACCTCAGATACCTACGAGCAGTACTTC. Encoded protein: CATSDTYEQYF.

This chain joins TRBV25-1 and TRBJ2-7; TRBD1 is a possible D gene (6 bases). Trimming shortened V by 5 bases and J by 6 bases, and 17 bases separated the two germline ends. There are 14 residues in the CDR3. CDR1 MGHDK and CDR2 SYGVNS come from the germline V gene. The CDR3 region has the DNA TGTGCCAGCAGTATGAACAGGGCCTACGCCGAGCAGTACTTC. This encodes CASSMNRAYAEQYF.

This clonotype was seen a handful of times. This chain joins TRBV4-1 and TRBJ2-7; D possibly corresponds to TRBD2 (5 bases). The CDR3 spans 17 residues. V dropped 0 bases and J dropped 2 bases, with 17 bases sitting between them. CDR1 and CDR2 (germline): MGHRA, YSYEKL. The CDR3 reads CASSQDWRTGNPYEQYF. CDR3 bases: TGCGCCAGCAGCCAAGATTGGAGGACGGGAAACCCCTACGAGCAGTACTTC.

V gene TRBV6-5 combines with J gene TRBJ2-4; D gene uncertain. With the DNA end fitting TRBJ2-7 better, the J assignment may be wrong. CDR3 length equals 14 residues. CDR1 is MNHEY, CDR2 SVGAGI, per germline. CDR3 coding DNA: TGTGCCAGCAGTCCCACAATACCTAGCTACGAGCAGTACTTC. It specifies CASSPTIPSYEQYF.

The rearrangement uses TRBV4-1 and TRBJ2-3, with TRBD2 matching over 9 bases. The ends lost 4 bases at V and 6 bases at J; junction bases unmatched: 11. Germline lookup yields CDR1 MGHRA and CDR2 YSYEKL. The CDR3 is made up of 16 amino acids. Written as DNA, the CDR3 is TGCGCCAGCAGCCCCGAGCGGGGGGCCATCGCGGATACGCAGTATTTT. This encodes CASSPERGAIADTQYF.

V is TRBV7-9 and J is TRBJ2-7; 13 bases are shared with TRBD2. Germline values: CDR1 SEHNR, CDR2 FQNEAQ (reference sequence). J gave up 4 bases and V 6 bases, and 6 bases lay outside the gene matches. This CDR3 is 15 amino acids long. The CDR3 coding sequence is TGTGCCAGCAGTCAAACTAGCGGGAGGGAATACGAGCAGTACTTC. Its protein product is CASSQTSGREYEQYF. The full variable domain, with the rest looked up from reference TRBV7-9 and TRBJ2-7, is DTGVSQNPRHKITKRGQNVTFRCDPISEHNRLYWYRQTLGQGPEFLTYFQNEAQLEKSRLLSDRFSAERPKGSFSTLEIQRTEQGDSAMYLCASSQTSGREYEQYFGPGTRLTVT.

The chain couples TRBV12-5 to TRBJ2-2, with a tentative D call TRBD2 (6 bases). Germline CDR1 reads LGHNT; CDR2 reads FRNRAP. V was shortened by 7 bases and J by 4 bases, with 13 bases between the two germline ends. The CDR3 spans 14 residues. DNA for the CDR3: TGTGCTAGTGACACTAGCTGGCCCACCGGGGAGCTGTTTTTT. Translated: CASDTSWPTGELFF.

The table lists this clonotype with a few counts. V is TRBV4-2 and J is TRBJ1-1; maybe TRBD1 (6 bases). Germline CDR1 reads LGHNA; CDR2 reads YNFKEQ. The CDR3 totals 16 residues. V was shortened by 4 bases and J by 1 base, with 16 bases between the two germline ends. Here the CDR3 reads CASSLRGGLANTEAFF. CDR3 in DNA: TGTGCCAGCAGCCTCCGGGGGGGGCTGGCGAACACTGAAGCTTTCTTT.

This clonotype was detected a few times. V gene TRBV7-9 combines with J gene TRBJ2-4; D possibly corresponds to TRBD2 (5 bases). With 3 bases removed from V and 5 bases from J, the gap between germline ends came to 11 bases. CDR3 length equals 14 residues. From germline, CDR1 is SEHNR and CDR2 FQNEAQ (reference sequence). This CDR3 reads CASSFRERENIQYF. The CDR3 coding sequence is TGTGCCAGCAGCTTCCGGGAACGGGAAAACATTCAGTACTTC.

CDR3 in DNA: TGTGCCAGCAGCTTAGTTCGGCTAGCGGGGGGAGATACGCAGTATTTT. Amino acids: CASSLVRLAGGDTQYF. V is TRBV7-2 and J is TRBJ2-3; TRBD2 aligns across 11 bases. V gave up 1 base and J gave up 5 bases; unmatched junction bases: 5. The CDR3 has 16 amino acids. Germline-derived CDR1 and CDR2 are SGHTA and FQGNSA.

This chain connects TRBV29-1 to TRBJ1-2; D not certain. The CDR3 has 13 amino acids. V was clipped by 6 bases and J by 3 bases, with 14 bases between them. Looked up from germline, CDR1 is SQVTM and CDR2 is ANQGSEA. The CDR3 region is CSVPANLDYGYTF. The CDR3 nucleotides are TGCAGCGTCCCCGCTAATTTGGACTATGGCTACACCTTC.

This clonotype was seen a handful of times. The V and J genes are TRBV21-1 and TRBJ2-4; the D call of TRBD1 is as the table states it, not checked on the DNA. TRBV21-1 is noted as a pseudogene. The CDR3 is 20 amino acids. CDR3 in amino acids: CASSKNLSGTGSIAKNIQYF. DNA for the CDR3: TGTGCCAGCAGCAAAAACCTTTCCGGGACAGGGAGCATAGCCAAAAACATTCAGTACTTC.

This clonotype showed up just once. Written as DNA, the CDR3 is TGTGCCAGCAGCTTAGGAGGGATGGGCACAGATACGCAGTATTTT. Its translation is CASSLGGMGTDTQYF. The chain joins TRBV7-9 to TRBJ2-3; possibly TRBD2 for D (5 bases). V lost 1 base to trimming and J lost 1 base, with 9 bases between them. The CDR3 totals 15 residues. The germline gives CDR1 SEHNR, CDR2 FQNEAQ (reference sequence).

The chain carries TRBV19 and TRBJ1-1, with 8 bases fitting TRBD1. Germline loops: CDR1 LNHDA, CDR2 SQIVND (reference sequence). This CDR3 has 13 residues. V shed 6 bases and J 6 bases; nucleotides not matched to a gene: 6. CDR3 in DNA: TGTGCCAGTAGGACCACAGGGGGTGCTGAAGCTTTCTTT. It yields the protein CASRTTGGAEAFF.

The chain joins TRBV25-1 to TRBJ2-3; 10 nucleotides agree with TRBD2. The germline CDR1 and CDR2 sequences are MGHDK and SYGVNS. The V and J ends lost 3 bases and 1 base, in that order; junction bases with no gene match: 7. The length of the CDR3 is 17 residues. The CDR3 here is CASSEIRLAGGTDTQYF. CDR3 sequence (DNA): TGTGCCAGCAGTGAGATTAGGCTAGCGGGGGGCACAGATACGCAGTATTTT. Full variable domain (remainder filled in from reference TRBV25-1 and TRBJ2-3): EADIYQTPRYLVIGTGKKITLECSQTMGHDKMYWYQQDPGMELHLIHYSYGVNSTEKGDLSSESTVSRIRTEHFPLTLESARPSHTSQYLCASSEIRLAGGTDTQYFGPGTRLTVL.

This clonotype was observed a handful of times. CDR3 in DNA: TGTGCCACCAAGACGTGGTGCTACACCTTC. Residues: CATKTWCYTF. The chain has TRBV24-1 and TRBJ1-2; D unresolved. Germline-derived CDR1 and CDR2 are KGHDR and SFDVKD. This CDR3 is 10 amino acids long. V lost 8 bases and J 9 bases, leaving 9 bases between the germline ends.

Only a few counts were recorded for this clonotype. The J gene is TRBJ2-7, the V gene TRBV6-5, with 8 nucleotides matching TRBD2. This CDR3 is built from 13 residues. In germline, CDR1 is MNHEY, CDR2 SVGAGI. J gave up 5 bases and V 7 bases, and 7 bases lay outside the gene matches. The CDR3, as DNA: TGTGCCAGCACCTACGGGGGGGCCCACGAGCAGTACTTC. This codes for CASTYGGAHEQYF.

The V call is TRBV5-1, the J call TRBJ2-3; 7 nucleotides match TRBD2. This CDR3 has 16 residues. From germline, CDR1 is SGHRS and CDR2 YFSETQ. Germline trimming cut 2 bases from V and 0 bases from J; bases unmatched to any gene: 6. CDR3: CASSLRLAASTDTQYF. The CDR3 nucleotides read TGCGCCAGCAGCTTAAGACTAGCTGCGAGCACAGATACGCAGTATTTT.

The chain uses TRBV5-5 and TRBJ2-2; 10 bases fit TRBD2. Germline V gives CDR1 SGHKS, CDR2 YYEKEE (reference sequence). The J segment lost 5 bases and the V segment lost 5 bases, leaving 15 bases of the junction unmatched. The CDR3 sequence is 18 residues long. The CDR3 DNA sequence: TGTGCCAGCAGTACGGTCTCCAGCGGGAGGGCGTATACCGGGGAGCTGTTTTTT. Its protein is CASSTVSSGRAYTGELFF.

The chain links TRBV20-1 to TRBJ1-1; D is ambiguous. This CDR3 is built from 12 residues. Trimming left V 2 bases short and J 7 bases short, with 11 bases between. Germline CDR1 and CDR2: DFQATT and SNEGSKA (reference sequence). CDR3 bases: TGCAGTGCTAGATTAACGGGGTTTGAAGCTTTCTTT. Its translation is CSARLTGFEAFF.

V gene TRBV29-1 combines with J gene TRBJ2-7; unclear D gene. Trimming stripped 3 bases from V and 5 bases from J, with 14 bases between. Germline CDR1 is SQVTM and CDR2 is ANQGSEA. The CDR3 totals 13 residues. DNA for the CDR3: TGCAGCGTTGAGTCCGCCGCCCAGGACGAGCAGTACTTC. Translating gives CSVESAAQDEQYF.

This clonotype was found a few times. The chain uses TRBV29-1 and TRBJ2-1; 7 bases fit TRBD1. The CDR3 sequence is 14 residues long. V shed 3 bases and J 7 bases; nucleotides not matched to a gene: 9. CDR1 is SQVTM, CDR2 ANQGSEA, per germline. This CDR3 reads CSVESQGMWNEQFF. CDR3 bases: TGCAGCGTTGAGTCACAGGGGATGTGGAATGAGCAGTTCTTC.

This chain links TRBV10-1 with TRBJ2-3; D perhaps matches TRBD2 (5 bases). CDR3 length equals 15 residues. In germline, CDR1 is WNHNN, CDR2 SYGVQD (reference sequence). Trimming cost V 5 bases and J 3 bases, with 15 bases left between them. The CDR3 DNA reads as TGCGCCAGCAGTCCTGTTCTAGCTGGTACAGATACGCAGTATTTT. This gives the protein CASSPVLAGTDTQYF.

This clonotype was counted only a few times. CDR3 protein: CSARRTGGCEQYF. The CDR3 DNA reads TGCAGTGCTAGAAGGACAGGGGGCTGCGAGCAGTACTTC. The chain recombines TRBV20-1 with TRBJ2-7; 11 bases are a match to TRBD1. V lost 2 bases and J lost 6; bases outside the gene matches: 3. Germline V gene data show CDR1 as DFQATT and CDR2 as SNEGSKA (reference sequence). The CDR3 covers 13 residues.

The chain combines TRBV10-3 with TRBJ2-2; TRBD2 matches 12 bases. The trim removed 3 bases at V and 5 bases at J, leaving 4 bases unmatched. The germline V gene has CDR1 ENHRY and CDR2 SYGVKD. CDR3 length equals 16 residues. CDR3 sequence (DNA): TGTGCCATCAGTGAACCTAGCGGGGGGGCTACCGGGGAGCTGTTTTTT. Encoded protein: CAISEPSGGATGELFF.